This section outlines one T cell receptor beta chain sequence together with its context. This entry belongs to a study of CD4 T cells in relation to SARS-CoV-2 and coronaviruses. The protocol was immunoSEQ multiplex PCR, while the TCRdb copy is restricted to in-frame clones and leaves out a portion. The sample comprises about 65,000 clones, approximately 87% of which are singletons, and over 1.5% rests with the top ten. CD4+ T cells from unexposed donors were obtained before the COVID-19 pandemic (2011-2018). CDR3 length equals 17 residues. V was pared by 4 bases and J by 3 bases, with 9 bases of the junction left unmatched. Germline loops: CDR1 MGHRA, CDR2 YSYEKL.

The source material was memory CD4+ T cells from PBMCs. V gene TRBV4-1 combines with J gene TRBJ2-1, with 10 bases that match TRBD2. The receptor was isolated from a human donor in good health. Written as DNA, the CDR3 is TGCGCCAGCAGCCGGGAAGGTAGCGGGAGGAGCTACAATGAGCAGTTCTTC. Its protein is CASSREGSGRSYNEQFF.